The sequence of this TCR beta chain was determined in a study of blood T cell repertoires in COVID-19. Produced via immunoSEQ multiplex PCR; TCRdb's table is partial and in-frame only. The sample has around 80,000 clones; around nine tenths are singletons. The junction had 9 bases not matched to a gene; V was cut back by 6 bases and J by 5 bases. The CDR3 loop spans 13 amino acids. CDR1 and CDR2 (germline): SQVTM, ANQGSEA. This receptor was identified in a woman at least 80 years old with acute or convalescent COVID-19. Material for sequencing was peripheral blood. The chain has TRBV29-1 and TRBJ2-5, with 7 bases identical to TRBD1. In DNA form, the CDR3 reads TGCAGCGTCGGATCGACAGGGCGGGAGACCCAGTACTTC. Translated, it gives CSVGSTGRETQYF.